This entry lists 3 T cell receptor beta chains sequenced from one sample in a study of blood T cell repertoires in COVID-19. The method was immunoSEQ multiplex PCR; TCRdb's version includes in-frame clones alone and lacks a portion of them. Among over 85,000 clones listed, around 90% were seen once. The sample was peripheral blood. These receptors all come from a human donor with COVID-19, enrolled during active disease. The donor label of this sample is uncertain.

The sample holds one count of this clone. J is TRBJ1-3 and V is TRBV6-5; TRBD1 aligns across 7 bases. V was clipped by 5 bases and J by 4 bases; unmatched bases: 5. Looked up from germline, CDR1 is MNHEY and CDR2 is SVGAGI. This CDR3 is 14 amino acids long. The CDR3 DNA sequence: TGTGCCAGCAGTAAACAGGGGATGGGAAACACCATATATTTT. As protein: CASSKQGMGNTIYF.

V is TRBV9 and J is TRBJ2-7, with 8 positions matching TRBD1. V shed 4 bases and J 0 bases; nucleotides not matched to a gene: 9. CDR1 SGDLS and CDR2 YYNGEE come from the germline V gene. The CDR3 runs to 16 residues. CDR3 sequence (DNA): TGTGCCAGCAGCCCATTACAGGGGGGTTCCTCCTACGAGCAGTACTTC. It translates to CASSPLQGGSSYEQYF.

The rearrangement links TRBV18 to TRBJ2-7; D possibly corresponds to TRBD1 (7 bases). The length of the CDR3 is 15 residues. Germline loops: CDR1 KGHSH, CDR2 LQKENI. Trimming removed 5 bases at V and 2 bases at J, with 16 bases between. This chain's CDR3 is CASSSGGRGAYEQYF. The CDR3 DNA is TGTGCCAGCTCATCAGGGGGGCGCGGGGCCTACGAGCAGTACTTC.